This entry lists 14 T cell receptor beta chains sequenced from one sample in a study of T cell repertoires in cytomegalovirus infection. TCRdb ran MiXCR on the reads and lists one entry per CDR3 protein. This table holds about 300,000 distinct CDR3 sequences, about 9.2% found once. The sample consisted of PBMCs. These receptors all come from a human donor in good health (CMV status not recorded). Some clones in this sample may be carry-over from other donors' samples.

This clonotype occurred many times. V usage is TRBV20-1 and J usage is TRBJ2-5; D remains ambiguous. The CDR3 spans 14 residues. V lost 5 bases and J lost 4, with 17 bases in between. CDR1 and CDR2 from the germline V gene are DFQATT and SNEGSKA (reference sequence). The CDR3 reads CSAYSTQWRETQYF. The CDR3 DNA reads as TGCAGTGCTTATTCGACCCAGTGGCGAGAGACCCAGTACTTC.

This clonotype appeared many times. CDR3 coding DNA: TGTGCCAGCAGCCGCAGGGGGCGACGCACCGGGGAGCTGTTTTTT. Its protein is CASSRRGRRTGELFF. The genes are TRBV11-2 and TRBJ2-2; 8 nucleotides align to TRBD1. There are 15 residues in the CDR3. Germline CDR1 SGHAT, CDR2 FQNNGV. The J segment lost 4 bases and the V segment lost 5 bases, leaving 6 bases of the junction unmatched.

The V gene is TRBV20-1, the J gene TRBJ1-3; no reliable D call. This CDR3 comprises 11 residues. CDR1 DFQATT and CDR2 SNEGSKA come from the germline V gene (reference sequence). V lost 3 bases, J lost 6 bases, and 6 bases lay in between. The CDR3 loop reads CSASQPNTIYF. The CDR3 nucleotides read TGCAGTGCTAGCCAGCCAAACACCATATATTTT.

This sequence joins TRBV29-1 and TRBJ1-5; D may be TRBD1 (6 bases). CDR3 length: 13 amino acids. In germline, CDR1 is SQVTM, CDR2 ANQGSEA. With 7 bases removed from V and 6 bases from J, the gap between germline ends came to 16 bases. For the CDR3, the DNA is TGCAGCGGACAACAGGGATACGGTCAGCCCCAGCATTTT. Translated, it gives CSGQQGYGQPQHF.

In this sample, this clonotype turned up many times. The chain combines TRBV20-1 with TRBJ2-4, with D uncertain. Per germline, CDR1 DFQATT and CDR2 SNEGSKA (reference sequence). V was clipped by 6 bases and J by 3 bases, with 12 bases between them. This CDR3 has 13 residues. Written as DNA, the CDR3 is TGCAGTGCCCCGGACGCGGACAAAAACATTCAGTACTTC. Protein product: CSAPDADKNIQYF.

The chain recombines TRBV28 with TRBJ1-2; D gene uncertain. The V and J ends lost 3 bases and 7 bases respectively, with 12 bases between them. Germline loops: CDR1 MDHEN, CDR2 SYDVKM. CDR3 length: 13 residues. The CDR3 region is CASSFGQQAGYTF. CDR3 nucleotide sequence: TGTGCCAGCAGTTTTGGGCAGCAAGCTGGCTACACCTTC.

This clonotype was counted between two and nine times. The rearrangement links TRBV29-1 to TRBJ2-2, with D possibly TRBD1 on 5 matching bases. V lost 7 bases, J lost 5 bases, and 17 bases lay in between. CDR3 length: 14 amino acids. CDR1 SQVTM and CDR2 ANQGSEA come from the germline V gene. The CDR3 region is CSAPKAGQTGELFF. CDR3 DNA sequence: TGCAGCGCCCCTAAGGCAGGGCAAACCGGGGAGCTGTTTTTT.

The V call is TRBV7-9, the J call TRBJ2-4; D may correspond to TRBD1 or TRBD2 (6 bases each). CDR3 length equals 15 residues. Germline V lookup: CDR1 SEHNR, CDR2 FQNEAQ (reference sequence). Trimming cost V 5 bases and J 2 bases, with 13 bases left between them. The CDR3 DNA sequence: TGTGCCAGCAGCACGGGGGCCTTTTCCAAAAACATTCAGTACTTC. Amino acid sequence: CASSTGAFSKNIQYF.

This clonotype was seen repeatedly, ten times or more. The chain employs TRBV20-1 and TRBJ2-1, with 12 bases lining up with TRBD2. This CDR3 comprises 15 residues. Germline V CDR1 and CDR2: DFQATT, SNEGSKA (reference sequence). Germline trimming cut 2 bases from V and 3 bases from J; bases unmatched to any gene: 2. This chain's CDR3 is CSARRTSGVYNEQFF. The CDR3 nucleotides read TGCAGTGCTAGAAGGACTAGCGGGGTCTACAATGAGCAGTTCTTC.

This clonotype was detected many times. This rearrangement joins TRBV7-3 to TRBJ2-1; unclear D gene. Germline CDR1 is SGHTA and CDR2 is FQGTGA. Trimming pared 4 bases from V and 7 bases from J, leaving 8 bases between. The CDR3 extends over 12 amino acids. This CDR3 is CASSSPPNEQFF. CDR3 nucleotide sequence: TGTGCCAGCAGCTCCCCGCCGAATGAGCAGTTCTTC.

This clonotype was seen many times. This rearrangement joins TRBV2 to TRBJ1-4; tentative D call: TRBD1 (5 bases). The germline gives CDR1 SNHLY, CDR2 FYNNEI. Trimming cost V 3 bases and J 8 bases, with 13 bases left between them. The CDR3 has 14 residues. The CDR3 DNA reads TGTGCCAGCAGTGACACAGGATCCGGAGAAAAACTGTTTTTT. Protein sequence: CASSDTGSGEKLFF.

This clonotype was counted many times. This chain uses TRBV7-2 with TRBJ2-7; TRBD1 matches at 9 bases. V was clipped by 5 bases and J by 7 bases; unmatched bases: 12. The CDR3 has 15 amino acids. Germline lookup yields CDR1 SGHTA and CDR2 FQGNSA. The CDR3 region is CASSHPGQGVGEQYF. CDR3 sequence (DNA): TGTGCCAGCAGCCACCCGGGACAGGGCGTGGGGGAGCAGTACTTC.

This clonotype was observed at least ten times. This chain uses TRBV5-1 with TRBJ2-3; 12 nucleotides align to TRBD2. CDR3 length: 15 amino acids. Germline V gene data show CDR1 as SGHRS and CDR2 as YFSETQ. V lost 7 bases, J lost 0 bases, and 3 bases stayed unmatched. The CDR3 bases are TGCGCCAGCGGCACTAGCGGGGGGAGCACAGATACGCAGTATTTT. The encoded protein is CASGTSGGSTDTQYF.

V gene TRBV10-3 combines with J gene TRBJ2-7; D unclear. Germline CDR1 is ENHRY and CDR2 is SYGVKD. With 8 bases removed from V and 3 bases from J, the gap between germline ends came to 11 bases. This CDR3 is 12 amino acids long. The CDR3 spells CAISSGIYEQYV. As DNA, the CDR3 is TGTGCCATCTCGTCAGGCATCTACGAGCAGTACGTC.